The 24 T cell receptor beta chains below all came from one sample that was sequenced in a study of CD8 T cells in ankylosing spondylitis. From the 5' RACE reads, TCRdb called clonotypes with MiXCR, one entry per CDR3 protein. The data show some 30,000 distinct CDR3 sequences, 7.2% seen once. Sequencing was carried out using blood, either unsorted or a sorted T cell fraction (not recorded which). Receptors originate from a male donor with ankylosing spondylitis or in good health (not recorded which).

This clonotype was detected many times. V usage is TRBV19 and J usage is TRBJ2-1; the match to TRBD2 covers 7 bases. The CDR3 is 14 amino acids. The ends lost 3 bases at V and 5 bases at J; junction bases unmatched: 4. The germline CDR1 and CDR2 sequences are LNHDA and SQIVND (reference sequence). This CDR3 reads CASSITSANNEQFF. In DNA form, the CDR3 reads TGTGCCAGTAGTATCACTAGCGCAAACAATGAGCAGTTCTTC.

The genes are TRBV5-1 and TRBJ1-2; D possibly corresponds to TRBD1 (5 bases). Trimming cost V 0 bases and J 4 bases, with 7 bases left between them. The germline CDR1 and CDR2 sequences are SGHRS and YFSETQ. The CDR3 extends over 13 amino acids. The DNA of the CDR3 is TGCGCCAGCAGCTTGGAGGGGAGCTATGGCTACACCTTC. It codes for CASSLEGSYGYTF.

The sample holds many counts of this clonotype. The DNA for the CDR3 is TGTGCCACCAGTGACCGGCCCGTTCGGGAGGGCTCAAATGAGCAGTTCTTC. Amino acid sequence: CATSDRPVREGSNEQFF. The chain couples TRBV24-1 to TRBJ2-1; 8 nucleotides align to TRBD2. The CDR3 sequence is 17 residues long. The V gene end was trimmed by 4 bases and the J gene end by 7 bases; junction bases not matched to a gene: 14. Per germline, CDR1 KGHDR and CDR2 SFDVKD.

Many counts were recorded for this clonotype. The chain employs TRBV2 and TRBJ1-5, with D unresolved. This CDR3 is built from 14 residues. The V end was cut by 2 bases, the J end by 4 bases, with 9 bases between. Germline assignment: CDR1 SNHLY and CDR2 FYNNEI. The CDR3, as DNA: TGTGCCAGCAGTGAAATGGCGGATAATCAGCCCCAGCATTTT. Its protein is CASSEMADNQPQHF.

This clonotype came up a few times. The chain combines TRBV19 with TRBJ2-1, with D hard to call. CDR1 is LNHDA and CDR2 is SQIVND in the germline V gene (reference sequence). V lost 0 bases, J lost 5 bases, and 8 bases lay in between. The CDR3 covers 14 residues. The CDR3 nucleotides read TGTGCCAGTAGTATAGAAAAACCTAACAATGAGCAGTTCTTC. Its protein product is CASSIEKPNNEQFF.

This clonotype came up many times. The genes are TRBV18 and TRBJ2-4, with TRBD2 identical over 9 bases. The CDR3 extends over 14 amino acids. Looked up from germline, CDR1 is KGHSH and CDR2 is LQKENI. V was pared by 4 bases and J by 6 bases, with 4 bases of the junction left unmatched. CDR3 coding DNA: TGTGCCAGCTCACTAACGGGACTAGCAAACATTCAGTACTTC. Translating gives CASSLTGLANIQYF.

This clonotype was detected ten times or more. This sequence joins TRBV6-6 and TRBJ2-7; 8 bases line up with TRBD1. The length of the CDR3 is 13 residues. V lost 7 bases to trimming and J lost 4 bases; unmatched junction nucleotides: 6. Germline CDR1 reads MNHNY; CDR2 reads SVGAGI (reference sequence). The CDR3 here is CASKGWDRYEQYF. CDR3 nucleotide sequence: TGTGCCAGCAAGGGTTGGGACAGGTACGAGCAGTACTTC.

This clonotype was found many times. The gene calls are TRBV5-1 and TRBJ2-5; maybe TRBD2 (6 bases). The CDR3 loop spans 15 amino acids. Germline CDR1 is SGHRS and CDR2 is YFSETQ. Trimming shortened V by 2 bases and J by 1 base, and 12 bases separated the two germline ends. The CDR3 DNA reads TGCGCCAGCAGCTTTCGGTCCGGGAGCCAAGAGACCCAGTACTTC. This encodes CASSFRSGSQETQYF.

In this sample, this clonotype turned up many times. The rearrangement joins TRBV12-3 or TRBV12-4 to TRBJ2-5; the D gene could be TRBD1 or TRBD2 (5 bases each). The V end was cut by 3 bases, the J end by 5 bases, with 13 bases between. The CDR3 totals 14 residues. CDR3 amino acids: CASSFERGEETQYF. The CDR3, as DNA: TGTGCCAGCAGTTTTGAGAGGGGAGAGGAGACCCAGTACTTC.

V is TRBV20-1 and J is TRBJ2-3; perhaps TRBD2 as D (6 bases). V lost 3 bases to trimming and J lost 0 bases, with 16 bases between them. The CDR3 sequence is 16 residues long. The germline V gene has CDR1 DFQATT and CDR2 SNEGSKA (reference sequence). CDR3 residues: CSASRGIATSTDTQYF. For the CDR3, the DNA is TGCAGTGCTAGTCGGGGGATAGCGACTAGCACAGATACGCAGTATTTT.

V and J are TRBV7-8 and TRBJ2-1; D is possibly TRBD1 or TRBD2 (5 bases each). Germline values: CDR1 SGHVS, CDR2 FQNEAQ. The CDR3 runs 15 residues. V gave up 5 bases and J gave up 10 bases, with 21 bases separating them. CDR3 in DNA: TGTGCCAGCAGCCGCGGCAGGGACGCCCCAAAGGAGCAGTTCTTC. This codes for CASSRGRDAPKEQFF.

This clonotype was observed many times. The chain uses TRBV12-3 or TRBV12-4 and TRBJ2-7; no firm D call. CDR3 length: 14 amino acids. Trimming left V 5 bases short and J 2 bases short, with 13 bases between. The CDR3 DNA follows: TGTGCCAGCAGTATAAAGACCGGGCCCTACGAGCAGTACTTC. Its translation is CASSIKTGPYEQYF.

The genes are TRBV7-9 and TRBJ2-3; the match to TRBD2 covers 8 bases. The CDR3 consists of 12 residues. Germline CDR1 reads SEHNR; CDR2 reads FQNEAQ (reference sequence). Here the CDR3 DNA reads TGTGGCGCAGCGGGAGGCACAGATACGCAGTATTTT. It encodes CGAAGGTDTQYF.

The sample holds many counts of this clonotype. The rearrangement joins TRBV24-1 to TRBJ2-2, with D uncertain. The CDR3 runs to 16 residues. The V gene's germline CDR1 is KGHDR and CDR2 SFDVKD. The V end lost 3 bases, the J end lost 0 bases, and 10 bases lay between the germline ends. The CDR3 DNA reads TGTGCCACCAGTGATCGGCAGAGTGCGAACACCGGGGAGCTGTTTTTT. It yields the protein CATSDRQSANTGELFF.

The table lists this clonotype with a few counts. This chain links TRBV7-9 with TRBJ2-7, with D possibly being TRBD2 (5 bases). The CDR3 totals 16 residues. Germline-derived CDR1 and CDR2 are SEHNR and FQNEAQ (reference sequence). V was shortened by 5 bases and J by 2 bases, with 19 bases between the two germline ends. The CDR3 DNA reads as TGTGCCAGCAGCCACCCTTGGACTCCGGGCGCCTACGAGCAGTACTTC. Amino acid sequence: CASSHPWTPGAYEQYF.

This clonotype was detected ten times or more. The V call is TRBV20-1, the J call TRBJ1-5; D gene uncertain. CDR3 length: 15 amino acids. The germline V gene encodes CDR1 DFQATT and CDR2 SNEGSKA (reference sequence). Between the trimmed V and J ends, which lost 2 bases and 3 bases, there was a span of 14 bases. Here the CDR3 DNA reads TGCAGTGCTAGAAGGCCGGGAACGGCCAATCAGCCCCAGCATTTT. Translated, it gives CSARRPGTANQPQHF.

There are many counts of this clonotype. This chain links TRBV24-1 with TRBJ2-2, with TRBD2 as a possible D gene (5 bases). CDR1 is KGHDR, CDR2 SFDVKD, per germline. The CDR3 spans 12 residues. V lost 7 bases to trimming and J lost 6 bases, with 8 bases between them. The DNA for the CDR3 is TGTGCCACCAGCACCGGGGCCGGGGAGCTGTTTTTT. It codes for CATSTGAGELFF.

In its sample, this clonotype was seen many times. V is TRBV12-3 or TRBV12-4 and J is TRBJ2-1; tentatively, D is TRBD2 (6 bases). Trimming stripped 6 bases from V and 3 bases from J, with 12 bases between. The CDR3 is 14 residues long. The CDR3 loop is CASRPSGSYNEQFF. In nucleotides, the CDR3 is TGTGCCAGCAGACCCTCCGGGAGCTACAATGAGCAGTTCTTC.

Ten or more counts support this clonotype. This chain links TRBV4-1 with TRBJ2-4; 8 positions match TRBD2. This CDR3 region has 16 residues. The germline gives CDR1 MGHRA, CDR2 YSYEKL. V shed 1 base, J shed 0 bases, and the junction held 2 bases outside the gene matches. The DNA for the CDR3 is TGCGCCAGCAGCCAAGCCCTAGCGGGAGCCAAAAACATTCAGTACTTC. It yields the protein CASSQALAGAKNIQYF.

This clonotype showed up just a few times. The CDR3 DNA reads TGTGCCAGCAGTTTCAGACGCACAGATACGCAGTATTTT. This gives the protein CASSFRRTDTQYF. The chain employs TRBV27 and TRBJ2-3; D gene uncertain. Trimming removed 3 bases at V and 1 base at J, with 5 bases between. Germline V gene sequence: CDR1 MNHEY, CDR2 SMNVEV (reference sequence). The CDR3 extends over 13 amino acids.

This clonotype was counted ten times or more. This chain uses TRBV6-1 with TRBJ1-2; D may be TRBD1 (6 bases). The germline V gene has CDR1 MNHNS and CDR2 SASEGT. The CDR3 runs 10 residues. With 6 bases removed from V and 13 bases from J, the gap between germline ends came to 12 bases. CDR3 coding DNA: TGTGCCAGCAGATCAGGGGTTACCACCTTC. Amino acid sequence: CASRSGVTTF.

V and J are TRBV7-2 and TRBJ2-7, with D tentatively TRBD1 or TRBD2 (5 bases each). V gave up 3 bases and J gave up 6 bases, with 15 bases separating them. The CDR3 has 14 residues. Germline values: CDR1 SGHTA, CDR2 FQGNSA. The CDR3: CASSFGGHAGEQYF. The CDR3, as DNA: TGTGCCAGCAGCTTTGGAGGACATGCCGGCGAGCAGTACTTC.

This clonotype was observed many times. This chain links TRBV10-3 with TRBJ2-7; tentatively, D is TRBD1 or TRBD2 (5 bases each). In germline, CDR1 is ENHRY, CDR2 SYGVKD. The CDR3 totals 12 residues. Trimming took 5 bases from V and 6 from J, leaving 11 bases between them. The CDR3 sequence is CAISRGEGEQYF. Written as DNA, the CDR3 is TGTGCCATCAGTAGGGGAGAGGGCGAGCAGTACTTC.

In its sample, this clonotype ranks as medium-sized. This chain connects TRBV5-1 to TRBJ2-1; D gene unclear. Trimming pared 0 bases from V and 10 bases from J, leaving 11 bases between. This CDR3 has 13 amino acids. Germline CDR1 SGHRS, CDR2 YFSETQ. The CDR3 sequence is CASSLVEAIEQFF. CDR3 coding DNA: TGCGCCAGCAGCTTGGTGGAAGCGATCGAGCAGTTCTTC.